Sequencing of this T cell receptor (beta chain) was carried out in a study of blood T cell repertoires in COVID-19. Whole-study context: From T cells, B-cell-depleted T cells, or PBMCs came the material, which was cDNA or gDNA.

Original handling: Estimates of nucleated cell counts were drawn from the amplification of reference gene primers. Profiling relied on immunoSEQ multiplex PCR, and the TCRdb table lists in-frame clones only, not all of them. V, J and clone size derive from that table, while D and trimming were established from the DNA sequence. The data show around 330,000 clones, about 88% seen once. Participants were placed into cohorts based on the clinical history they reported. Recovered status applied to Cohort 3 donors who had two consecutive negative PCRs. It also applied to those with clearance or with symptom resolution. Sequences were obtained from PBMCs or T cells enriched from blood (not recorded which). The TCR originated in a man aged 60-69 years who had recovered from COVID-19.

The CDR3 reads CASSLAGNEQFF. The DNA of the CDR3 is TGTGCCAGCAGCCTAGCGGGCAATGAGCAGTTCTTC. This chain connects TRBV3-1 (or the pseudogene TRBV3-2) to TRBJ2-1; 7 nucleotides line up with TRBD2. With V trimmed by 4 bases and J by 6 bases, 0 bases remained unmatched. CDR1 LGHDT and CDR2 YNNKEL come from the germline V gene (reference sequence). The CDR3 has 12 amino acids.